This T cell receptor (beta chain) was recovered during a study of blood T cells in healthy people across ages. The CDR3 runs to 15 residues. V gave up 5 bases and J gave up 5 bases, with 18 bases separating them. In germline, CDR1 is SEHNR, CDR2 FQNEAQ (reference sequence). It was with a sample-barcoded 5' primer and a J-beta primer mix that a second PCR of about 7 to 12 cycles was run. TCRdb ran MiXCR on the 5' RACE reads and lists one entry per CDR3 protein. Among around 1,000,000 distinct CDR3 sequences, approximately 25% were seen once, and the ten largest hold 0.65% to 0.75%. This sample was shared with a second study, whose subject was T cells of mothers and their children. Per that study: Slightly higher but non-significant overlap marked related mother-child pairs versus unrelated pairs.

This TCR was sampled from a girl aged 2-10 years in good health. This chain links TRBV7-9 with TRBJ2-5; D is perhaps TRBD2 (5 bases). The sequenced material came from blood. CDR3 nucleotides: TGTGCCAGCAGCCGTACTTGGGAGTTAAGGGAGACCCAGTACTTC. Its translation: CASSRTWELRETQYF.